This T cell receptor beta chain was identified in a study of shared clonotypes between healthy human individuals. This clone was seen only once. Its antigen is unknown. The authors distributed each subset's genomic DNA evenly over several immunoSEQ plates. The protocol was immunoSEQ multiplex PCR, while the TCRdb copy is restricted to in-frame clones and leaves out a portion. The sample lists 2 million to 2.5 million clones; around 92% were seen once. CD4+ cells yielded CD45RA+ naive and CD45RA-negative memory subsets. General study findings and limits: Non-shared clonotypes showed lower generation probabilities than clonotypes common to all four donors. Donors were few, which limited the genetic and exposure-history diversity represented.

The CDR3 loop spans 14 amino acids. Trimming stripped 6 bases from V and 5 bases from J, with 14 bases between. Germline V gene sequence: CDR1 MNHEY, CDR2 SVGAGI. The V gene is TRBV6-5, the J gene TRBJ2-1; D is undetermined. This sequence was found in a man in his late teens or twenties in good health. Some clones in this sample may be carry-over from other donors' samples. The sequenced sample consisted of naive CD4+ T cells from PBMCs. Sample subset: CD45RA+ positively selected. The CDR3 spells CASRSGQYHNEQFF. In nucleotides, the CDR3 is TGTGCCAGCAGGTCCGGTCAGTACCACAATGAGCAGTTCTTC.